The rows below give T cell receptor beta chains drawn from one sample of a study of shared clonotypes between healthy human individuals. Libraries were prepared by immunoSEQ multiplex PCR; TCRdb keeps only in-frame clonotypes and omits some of them. The profile shows 2 million to 3 million clones, under 95% of them singletons. What was sequenced was naive CD4+ T cells from PBMCs. The receptor source for this set is a man between 18 and 29 years old in good health. Some clones in this sample may be carry-over from other donors' samples. Each CDR3 is given with its conserved first and last residue. Each record gives: J gene, clone size, D gene, V gene, CDR3 protein, CDR3 DNA. The D gene is left open where the match is weak. Size values are once, few and many counts, or a class for expanded clones, and some rows have none.

TRBJ1-2	NA	NA	TRBV5-1	CASSPGPGNYGYTF	TGCGCCAGCAGCCCCGGACCGGGGAACTATGGCTACACCTTC
TRBJ2-1	once	NA	TRBV5-4	CASSLFRNSYNEQFF	TGTGCCAGCAGCTTATTCCGGAACTCCTACAATGAGCAGTTCTTC
TRBJ2-2	NA	TRBD2	TRBV7-2	CASLNLAGNTGELFF	TGTGCCAGTCTCAACCTAGCGGGTAACACCGGGGAGCTGTTTTTT
TRBJ2-2	once	TRBD2	TRBV9	CASSVRGDVNTGELFF	TGTGCCAGCAGCGTACGGGGGGACGTAAACACCGGGGAGCTGTTTTTT
TRBJ1-1	NA	TRBD1	TRBV9	CASSPRDRGFDTEAFF	TGTGCCAGCAGCCCGCGGGACAGGGGGTTCGACACTGAAGCTTTCTTT
TRBJ1-1	NA	TRBD1	TRBV7-9	CASSAAGQGADTEAFF	TGTGCCAGCAGCGCGGCGGGACAGGGCGCGGACACTGAAGCTTTCTTT
TRBJ1-5	NA	TRBD1	TRBV11-2	CASSLVSGGAGQPQHF	TGTGCCAGCAGCTTAGTATCAGGGGGCGCGGGGCAGCCCCAGCATTTT
TRBJ1-6	NA	TRBD1	TRBV28	CASSRGQYPSPLHF	TGTGCCAGCAGCCGGGGACAGTATCCTTCACCCCTCCACTTT
TRBJ2-2	NA	TRBD1	TRBV5-1	CASGQGNTGELFF	TGCGCCAGCGGACAGGGGAACACCGGGGAGCTGTTTTTT
TRBJ2-2	NA	TRBD1	TRBV25-1	CASSGQGDTGELFF	TGTGCCAGCAGTGGACAGGGGGACACCGGGGAGCTGTTTTTT
TRBJ1-4	NA	NA	TRBV2	CASTVQGLAEKLFF	TGTGCCAGCACCGTTCAGGGGTTGGCTGAAAAGCTGTTTTTT
TRBJ2-3	NA	TRBD1	TRBV7-2	CASSLGLQGADTQYF	TGTGCCAGCAGCTTAGGTCTACAGGGGGCAGATACGCAGTATTTT
TRBJ2-1	NA	TRBD2	TRBV5-1	CASSFGGSSYNEQFF	TGCGCCAGCAGCTTCGGGGGGAGCTCCTACAATGAGCAGTTCTTC
TRBJ2-1	NA	NA	TRBV11-2	CASAQGWRVVKGYNEQFF	TGTGCCAGCGCGCAGGGGTGGAGAGTGGTAAAGGGTTATAATGAGCAGTTCTTC
TRBJ2-4	NA	NA	TRBV5-4	CASSSGLAKNIQYF	TGTGCCAGCAGCTCAGGTTTAGCCAAAAACATTCAGTACTTC
TRBJ1-2	NA	NA	TRBV28	CASSLYAATDYGYTF	TGTGCCAGCAGTTTATACGCGGCAACGGACTATGGCTACACCTTC
TRBJ2-2	NA	NA	TRBV5-1	CASSLLGAGHTGELFF	TGCGCCAGCAGCTTGTTGGGGGCAGGACACACCGGGGAGCTGTTTTTT
TRBJ2-3	NA	TRBD2	TRBV5-4	CASSLGGGRTDTQYF	TGTGCCAGCAGCTTGGGCGGGGGGCGCACAGATACGCAGTATTTT
TRBJ1-2	NA	NA	TRBV5-1	CASSLEGGRNNYGYTF	TGCGCCAGCAGCTTGGAGGGGGGGCGCAATAACTATGGCTACACCTTC
TRBJ2-5	NA	NA	TRBV7-8	CASRYKGGFGETQYF	TGTGCCAGCAGATACAAGGGGGGCTTTGGAGAGACCCAGTACTTC
TRBJ2-7	NA	TRBD2	TRBV7-9	CASSLGLALSYEQYF	TGTGCCAGCAGCTTAGGACTAGCGTTGTCCTACGAGCAGTACTTC
TRBJ2-1	NA	NA	TRBV7-9	CASSLGLAYNEQFF	TGTGCCAGCAGCTTAGGACTGGCCTACAATGAGCAGTTCTTC
TRBJ1-5	NA	NA	TRBV2	CASTPFSNQPQHF	TGTGCCAGCACCCCTTTCAGCAATCAGCCCCAGCATTTT
TRBJ1-2	NA	TRBD1	TRBV5-6	CASSPGGRGNPGYGYTF	TGTGCCAGCAGCCCTGGAGGCAGGGGGAACCCTGGCTATGGCTACACCTTC
TRBJ2-7	NA	TRBD2	TRBV7-3	CASSLGLAGVEEQYF	TGTGCCAGCAGCCTAGGACTAGCGGGAGTGGAGGAGCAGTACTTC